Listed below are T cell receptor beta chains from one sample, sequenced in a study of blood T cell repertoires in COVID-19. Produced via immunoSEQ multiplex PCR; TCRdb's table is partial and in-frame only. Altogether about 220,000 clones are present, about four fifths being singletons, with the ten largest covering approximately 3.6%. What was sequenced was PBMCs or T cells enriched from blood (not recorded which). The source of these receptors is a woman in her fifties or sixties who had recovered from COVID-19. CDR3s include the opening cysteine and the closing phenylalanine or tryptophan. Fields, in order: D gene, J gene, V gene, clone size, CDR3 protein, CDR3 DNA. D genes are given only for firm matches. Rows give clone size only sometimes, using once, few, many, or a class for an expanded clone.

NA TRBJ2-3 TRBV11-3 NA CASSLGVAGSSTDTQYF TGTGCCAGCAGCTTAGGAGTGGCGGGGTCCTCCACAGATACGCAGTATTTT
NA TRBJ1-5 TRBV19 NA CASLSFTGSNQPQHF TGTGCCAGCCTCAGCTTTACAGGGAGCAATCAGCCCCAGCATTTT
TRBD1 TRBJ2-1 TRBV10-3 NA CAISGQGASPGLEQFF TGTGCCATCAGCGGACAGGGGGCCTCCCCTGGGCTTGAGCAGTTCTTC
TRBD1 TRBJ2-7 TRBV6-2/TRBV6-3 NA CASSRTGGGHEQYF TGTGCCAGCAGCCGGACAGGGGGCGGCCACGAGCAGTACTTC
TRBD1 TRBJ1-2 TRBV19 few CASSMVDRRNYGYTF TGTGCCAGTAGTATGGTGGACAGGAGGAACTATGGCTACACCTTC
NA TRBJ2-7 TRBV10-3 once CAISEAGTINSYEQYF TGTGCCATCAGTGAAGCCGGGACAATAAACTCCTACGAGCAGTACTTC
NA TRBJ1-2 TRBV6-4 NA CASSLEGGSYGYTF TGTGCCAGCAGCCTTGAGGGGGGGAGTTATGGCTACACCTTC
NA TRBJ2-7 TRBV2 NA CASSWSSYEQYF TGTGCCAGCAGTTGGAGCTCCTACGAGCAGTACTTC
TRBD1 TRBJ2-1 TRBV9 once CASSEGDSLHYNEQFF TGTGCCAGCAGCGAGGGGGACAGCCTTCACTACAATGAGCAGTTCTTC
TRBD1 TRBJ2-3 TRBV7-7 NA CASSRTSRTGRTDTQYF TGTGCCAGCAGCCGAACTAGCAGGACAGGGAGGACAGATACGCAGTATTTT
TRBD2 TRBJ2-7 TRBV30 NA CAWSRRGLAGVSHEQYF TGTGCCTGGAGCAGAAGGGGACTAGCGGGAGTAAGCCACGAGCAGTACTTC